This entry features one T cell receptor (beta chain) sequence. Its matching antigen is unknown. The data belong to a study of blood T cells in healthy people across ages. Study information: The capture of about one barcoded beta molecule per two T cells was achieved by template switching. Findings and limits, study-wide: Changes in expanded clonotypes were possibly confounded, as the CMV status of donors was unknown. Long-lived and aged donors differed, with more naive CD4+ cells and higher diversity in the long-lived.

PCR was performed a second time for about 6 to 12 cycles using a sample-barcoded 5' primer and a J-beta primer mix. MiXCR, applied by TCRdb to the 5' RACE reads, yields one record per CDR3 protein. The sample lists around 1,500,000 distinct CDR3 sequences, 28% seen once, with 7.7% in the top ten. Per the germline V gene, CDR1 is SGHVS and CDR2 is FQNEAQ. Trimming removed 3 bases at V and 2 bases at J, with 14 bases between. The length of the CDR3 is 15 residues. Each of the donors had roughly 9.1 milliliters of peripheral blood drawn into EDTA-treated Vacutainer tubes. This TCR was sampled from a woman between 25 and 40 years old in good health. Sequenced input: blood. The chain is built from TRBV7-8 and TRBJ2-7, with a possible D match to TRBD2 (6 bases). The CDR3 is CASSLYSGGPYEQYF. CDR3 coding DNA: TGTGCCAGCAGCTTGTATTCAGGAGGGCCCTACGAGCAGTACTTC.